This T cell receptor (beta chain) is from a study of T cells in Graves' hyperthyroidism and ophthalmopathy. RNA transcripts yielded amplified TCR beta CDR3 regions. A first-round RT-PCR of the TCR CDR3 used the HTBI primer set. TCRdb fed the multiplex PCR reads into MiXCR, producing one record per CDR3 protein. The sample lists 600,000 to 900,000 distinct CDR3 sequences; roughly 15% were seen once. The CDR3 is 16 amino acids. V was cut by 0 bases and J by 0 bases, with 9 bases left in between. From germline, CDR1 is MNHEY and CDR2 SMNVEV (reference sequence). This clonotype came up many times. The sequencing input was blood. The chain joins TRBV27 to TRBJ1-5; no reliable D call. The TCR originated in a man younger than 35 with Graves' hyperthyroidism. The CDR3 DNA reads TGTGCCAGCAGTTTATCGGCCGGCAATAGCAATCAGCCCCAGCATTTT. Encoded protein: CASSLSAGNSNQPQHF.